The 13 T cell receptor beta chains presented below share a single source sample, sequenced in a study of blood T cell repertoires in COVID-19. Sequenced by immunoSEQ multiplex PCR; TCRdb stores in-frame clones only, minus some. The sample has roughly 290,000 clones; around four fifths are singletons. Sequencing was performed on peripheral blood. All receptors come from a woman between 50 and 59 years old with active or convalescent COVID-19.

In this sample, this clone turned up many times. This rearrangement joins TRBV3-1 (or the pseudogene TRBV3-2) to TRBJ2-2; 9 positions agree with TRBD2. V gave up 4 bases and J gave up 0 bases; unmatched junction bases: 6. CDR1 is LGHDT and CDR2 is YNNKEL in the germline V gene (reference sequence). CDR3 length: 17 amino acids. As DNA, the CDR3 is TGTGCCAGCAGCCGCCTTGCGGGAGGGGCGAACACCGGGGAGCTGTTTTTT. It translates to CASSRLAGGANTGELFF.

Concerning this clone: Other DNA sequences in the sample encode the same CDR3. This chain joins TRBV30 and TRBJ1-5, with a weak D call TRBD1 (5 bases). Trimming cost V 1 base and J 6 bases, with 7 bases left between them. The CDR3 sequence is 12 residues long. CDR1 is GTSNPN and CDR2 is SVGIG in the germline V gene (reference sequence). The CDR3: CAWSGRGQPQHF. In DNA, the CDR3 is TGTGCCTGGAGTGGGAGGGGTCAGCCCCAGCATTTT.

V and J are TRBV27 and TRBJ1-5; 9 bases are a match to TRBD1. This CDR3 spans 19 amino acids. V dropped 0 bases and J dropped 3; count of bases not matched to a gene: 12. CDR1 is MNHEY and CDR2 is SMNVEV in the germline V gene (reference sequence). In nucleotides, the CDR3 is TGTGCCAGCAGTTTATCGTTCCCACGCCGGACAGGGGACAATCAGCCCCAGCATTTT. It is translated as CASSLSFPRRTGDNQPQHF.

V gene TRBV29-1 combines with J gene TRBJ1-3; the D gene is possibly TRBD1 (5 bases). The CDR3 has 12 residues. Germline-derived CDR1 and CDR2 are SQVTM and ANQGSEA. V lost 4 bases to trimming and J lost 2 bases, with 6 bases between them. The CDR3 DNA is TGCAGCGTTGCGGGGGCTGGAAACACCATATATTTT. This sequence encodes CSVAGAGNTIYF.

The chain couples TRBV2 to TRBJ1-5; 7 bases match TRBD1. V dropped 1 base and J dropped 6; count of bases not matched to a gene: 9. This CDR3 spans 16 amino acids. Looked up from germline, CDR1 is SNHLY and CDR2 is FYNNEI. The CDR3 loop is CASSEVPTGPSQPQHF. The CDR3 DNA sequence: TGTGCCAGCAGTGAAGTTCCGACAGGGCCCAGTCAGCCCCAGCATTTT. The variable domain in full, with the rest retrieved from reference TRBV2 and TRBJ1-5, is EPEVTQTPSHQVTQMGQEVILRCVPISNHLYFYWYRQILGQKVEFLVSFYNNEISEKSEIFDDQFSVERPDGSNFTLKIRSTKLEDSAMYFCASSEVPTGPSQPQHFGDGTRLSIL.

This rearrangement joins TRBV28 to TRBJ2-7, with 12 nucleotides matching TRBD1. Losses at the gene ends were 8 bases for V and 4 bases for J; bases not matched to a gene: 9. In germline, CDR1 is MDHEN, CDR2 SYDVKM. The CDR3 loop spans 15 amino acids. The DNA for the CDR3 is TGTGCCAGCGGAATGGGGACAGGGGGCTCTTACGAGCAGTACTTC. Amino acids: CASGMGTGGSYEQYF. The whole variable domain, remainder taken from reference TRBV28 and TRBJ2-7, is DVKVTQSSRYLVKRTGEKVFLECVQDMDHENMFWYRQDPGLGLRLIYFSYDVKMKEKGDIPEGYSVSREKKERFSLILESASTNQTSMYLCASGMGTGGSYEQYFGPGTRLTVT.

The rearrangement joins TRBV20-1 to TRBJ2-7; TRBD1 matches 8 bases. Trimming removed 3 bases from V and 4 bases from J; junction bases left unmatched: 8. The CDR3 totals 14 residues. The germline gives CDR1 DFQATT, CDR2 SNEGSKA (reference sequence). This CDR3 reads CSASASGGGYEQYF. CDR3 DNA: TGCAGTGCTAGTGCGTCAGGGGGCGGGTACGAGCAGTACTTC.

The chain is built from TRBV27 and TRBJ2-4; 9 nucleotides line up with TRBD1. Trimming cost V 7 bases and J 6 bases; bases outside gene matches: 7. This CDR3 is built from 14 residues. Germline CDR1 and CDR2: MNHEY and SMNVEV (reference sequence). The CDR3 DNA reads TGTGCCAGCATCTCCAGGACAGGGGTAAACATTCAGTACTTC. Its translation: CASISRTGVNIQYF.

CDR3 in amino acids: CASSPDKGDRFNQPQHF. The CDR3 nucleotides read TGTGCCAGCTCACCGGATAAAGGGGACAGGTTCAATCAGCCCCAGCATTTT. The V call is TRBV18, the J call TRBJ1-5; TRBD1 matches at 8 bases. The V and J ends lost 3 bases and 3 bases, in that order; junction bases with no gene match: 10. Germline lookup yields CDR1 KGHSH and CDR2 LQKENI. The CDR3 runs to 17 residues.

As DNA, the CDR3 is TGTGCCTGGAGTGGCCAGTCGAATTCACCCCTCCACTTT. It codes for CAWSGQSNSPLHF. The chain is built from TRBV30 and TRBJ1-6; D is unclear. With 1 base removed from V and 7 bases from J, the gap between germline ends came to 8 bases. The CDR3 has 13 residues. Germline CDR1 is GTSNPN and CDR2 is SVGIG (reference sequence). Together with reference TRBV30 and TRBJ1-6, the CDR3 gives the full variable domain: SQTIHQWPATLVQPVGSPLSLECTVEGTSNPNLYWYRQAAGRGLQLLFYSVGIGQISSEVPQNLSASRPQDRQFILSSKKLLLSDSGFYLCAWSGQSNSPLHFGNGTRLTVT.

V and J are TRBV3-1 (or the pseudogene TRBV3-2) and TRBJ2-5; maybe TRBD2 (5 bases). Germline CDR1 LGHDT, CDR2 YNNKEL (reference sequence). CDR3 length: 15 amino acids. V lost 3 bases to trimming and J lost 5 bases, with 16 bases between them. For the CDR3, the DNA is TGTGCCAGCAGCCAGGCAGTCCGGGAATGGGAGACCCAGTACTTC. Encoded protein: CASSQAVREWETQYF.

The chain recombines TRBV5-1 with TRBJ1-1; possible D gene TRBD1, 5 bases. This CDR3 spans 14 amino acids. Germline assignment: CDR1 SGHRS and CDR2 YFSETQ. The V end was cut by 1 base, the J end by 1 base, with 8 bases between. CDR3 protein: CASSLTGGNTEAFF. In DNA form, the CDR3 reads TGCGCCAGCAGCTTGACAGGCGGGAACACTGAAGCTTTCTTT.

This sequence joins TRBV5-4 and TRBJ1-3; 7 bases align to TRBD1. Germline-derived CDR1 and CDR2 are SGHNT and YYREEE (reference sequence). J was trimmed by 2 bases and V by 3 bases; bases with no gene match: 8. This CDR3 contains 16 residues. The CDR3 loop is CASSSPLTGTGNTIYF. In DNA, the CDR3 is TGTGCCAGCAGCTCGCCCTTGACAGGGACTGGAAACACCATATATTTT.